This T cell receptor beta chain was recovered during a study of blood T cell repertoires in COVID-19. Turning to the study itself: Both acute and convalescent COVID-19 samples were obtained from the United States, Italy and Spain. T cells, B-cell-depleted T cells, or PBMCs provided the cDNA or gDNA that served as material.

Per the original data handling: By means of reference gene primer amplification, nucleated cell counts were estimated. Profiling relied on immunoSEQ multiplex PCR, and the TCRdb table lists in-frame clones only, not all of them. The V and J calls and clone size come from that table; D and trimming were worked out from the DNA. This table has about 120,000 clones, roughly 69% appearing once. Germline CDR1 is MDHEN and CDR2 is SYDVKM. The CDR3 totals 17 residues. After removal of 7 bases from V and 4 bases from J, the junction contained 14 bases not matched to a gene. This clonotype originated in an older woman with acute or convalescent COVID-19. Sequenced: peripheral blood. The gene calls are TRBV28 and TRBJ1-5, with TRBD1 matching over 9 bases. The CDR3 spells CASTGQGRGGANQPQHF. CDR3 DNA: TGTGCCAGCACCGGACAGGGGAGAGGGGGGGCAAATCAGCCCCAGCATTTT.